The 17 T cell receptor beta chains listed next were all sequenced from one sample in a study of STAT5B mutations in CD4+ large granular lymphocyte leukemia. The table came from immunoSEQ multiplex PCR; TCRdb's copy has only in-frame clones and leaves some out. Of roughly 19,000 clones listed, 65% to 80% are singletons. The sequencing sample was made of CD4+ T cells from blood buffy coats. Receptors originate from a human donor in good health.

This clone was found a few times. This chain connects TRBV2 to TRBJ2-1; D unclear. The CDR3 runs to 13 residues. From germline, CDR1 is SNHLY and CDR2 FYNNEI. The V end lost 3 bases, the J end lost 10 bases, and 13 bases lay between the germline ends. CDR3 nucleotide sequence: TGTGCCAGCAGTGACGTAGGGCTCGTCGAGCAGTTCTTC. Its translation: CASSDVGLVEQFF. The whole variable domain, remainder taken from reference TRBV2 and TRBJ2-1, is EPEVTQTPSHQVTQMGQEVILRCVPISNHLYFYWYRQILGQKVEFLVSFYNNEISEKSEIFDDQFSVERPDGSNFTLKIRSTKLEDSAMYFCASSDVGLVEQFFGPGTRLTVL.

This chain connects TRBV4-3 to TRBJ1-6; D is unresolved. Trimming removed 0 bases from V and 6 bases from J, with 12 bases in between. CDR3 length equals 16 residues. Germline assignment: CDR1 LGHNA and CDR2 YSLEER. DNA of the CDR3: TGCGCCAGCAGCCAAGATTATGCACAGAGTAATTCACCCCTCCACTTT. Translating it yields CASSQDYAQSNSPLHF.

This chain joins TRBV30 and TRBJ2-7; perhaps D is TRBD1 or TRBD2 (5 bases each). Germline V gives CDR1 GTSNPN, CDR2 SVGIG (reference sequence). Between the trimmed V and J ends, which lost 2 bases and 2 bases, there was a span of 13 bases. CDR3 length equals 14 residues. The DNA of the CDR3 is TGTGCCTGGAGTTTGGACTTGGGGGCCTACGAGCAGTACTTC. It specifies CAWSLDLGAYEQYF.

This sequence joins TRBV15 and TRBJ1-1; D remains unclear. Per the germline V gene, CDR1 is LNHNV and CDR2 is YYDKDF (reference sequence). V lost 4 bases and J lost 1, with 7 bases in between. The CDR3 consists of 13 residues. For the CDR3, the DNA is TGTGCCACCAGCATAGTTCCGAACACTGAAGCTTTCTTT. It specifies CATSIVPNTEAFF. Together with reference TRBV15 and TRBJ1-1, the CDR3 gives the full variable domain: DAMVIQNPRYQVTQFGKPVTLSCSQTLNHNVMYWYQQKSSQAPKLLFHYYDKDFNNEADTPDNFQSRRPNTSFCFLDIRSPGLGDTAMYLCATSIVPNTEAFFGQGTRLTVV.

J is TRBJ1-1 and V is TRBV6-1, with D perhaps TRBD1 (6 bases). This CDR3 has 11 residues. In germline, CDR1 is MNHNS, CDR2 SASEGT. The V end lost 6 bases, the J end lost 8 bases, and 10 bases lay between the germline ends. The CDR3 loop is CASSKTGEAFF. The CDR3 nucleotides are TGTGCCAGCAGCAAAACAGGGGAAGCTTTCTTT.

V usage is TRBV2 and J usage is TRBJ2-5; 8 bases map to TRBD1. The better agreement between TRBJ2-7 and the DNA end casts doubt on the J call. The germline V gene encodes CDR1 SNHLY and CDR2 FYNNEI. This CDR3 region has 13 residues. The CDR3 nucleotides are TGTGCCAGCAGAGGACAGGGCTGGGGCGAGCAGTACTTC. It yields the protein CASRGQGWGEQYF.

The V call is TRBV7-2, the J call TRBJ2-1; D not resolved. The germline V and J ends were trimmed by 2 bases and 3 bases, with 11 bases remaining between them. Germline CDR1 is SGHTA and CDR2 is FQGNSA. The CDR3 has 15 amino acids. The CDR3 is CASSLSAEHYNEQFF. Written as DNA, the CDR3 is TGTGCCAGCAGCTTATCGGCGGAGCACTACAATGAGCAGTTCTTC.

The gene calls are TRBV19 and TRBJ2-7; the match to TRBD2 covers 14 bases. J was trimmed by 5 bases and V by 5 bases; bases with no gene match: 5. Germline CDR1 LNHDA, CDR2 SQIVND (reference sequence). The CDR3 spans 15 residues. The CDR3 here is CASSPGTSGGHEQYF. CDR3 in DNA: TGTGCCAGTAGTCCCGGGACTAGCGGGGGTCACGAGCAGTACTTC.

The chain is built from TRBV28 and TRBJ2-7; 11 positions match TRBD1. Germline loops: CDR1 MDHEN, CDR2 SYDVKM. The CDR3 length is 15 residues. V was clipped by 5 bases and J by 7 bases; unmatched bases: 10. CDR3 sequence (DNA): TGTGCCAGCAGTCCCCCCGGGACAGGGGGTTGGGAGCAGTACTTC. Its protein product is CASSPPGTGGWEQYF.

The chain links TRBV29-1 to TRBJ2-6; D is undetermined. Per germline, CDR1 SQVTM and CDR2 ANQGSEA. Trimming removed 8 bases at V and 2 bases at J, with 10 bases between. This CDR3 has 13 amino acids. The CDR3 sequence: CSPAMAGANVLTF. CDR3 nucleotides: TGCAGCCCCGCGATGGCTGGGGCCAACGTCCTGACTTTC.

The chain uses TRBV19 and TRBJ2-3; 10 bases agree with TRBD1. Trimming at V came to 8 bases and at J to 6 bases, leaving 14 bases not matched to a gene. Germline loops: CDR1 LNHDA, CDR2 SQIVND (reference sequence). The CDR3 has 16 residues. CDR3 in DNA: TGTGCCAGTCGCTACCGGGACAGGGGCCTGGGGGATACGCAGTATTTT. Amino acids: CASRYRDRGLGDTQYF. The full variable domain, its missing parts supplied by reference TRBV19 and TRBJ2-3, is DGGITQSPKYLFRKEGQNVTLSCEQNLNHDAMYWYRQDPGQGLRLIYYSQIVNDFQKGDIAEGYSVSREKKESFPLTVTSAQKNPTAFYLCASRYRDRGLGDTQYFGPGTRLTVL.

The gene calls are TRBV28 and TRBJ1-4, with 9 bases lining up with TRBD1. The V gene end was trimmed by 4 bases and the J gene end by 8 bases; junction bases not matched to a gene: 5. Germline loops: CDR1 MDHEN, CDR2 SYDVKM. The CDR3 loop spans 14 amino acids. DNA for the CDR3: TGTGCCAGCAGTTCACAGGGGGCTCGGGAAAAACTGTTTTTT. Translating gives CASSSQGAREKLFF.

By frequency in the sample, this clone is large. The V and J genes are TRBV9 and TRBJ2-3, with 7 nucleotides matching TRBD2. The germline V gene encodes CDR1 SGDLS and CDR2 YYNGEE. The length of the CDR3 is 14 residues. Unmatched junction bases numbered 8, after V lost 4 bases and J lost 6 bases. CDR3: CASSPRGEGDTQYF. The CDR3 region has the DNA TGTGCCAGCAGCCCCCGCGGGGAGGGGGATACGCAGTATTTT.

V gene TRBV6-1 combines with J gene TRBJ2-1; possibly TRBD1 or TRBD2 for D (7 bases each). The CDR3 spans 18 residues. V was pared by 3 bases and J by 0 bases, with 18 bases between. CDR1 is MNHNS and CDR2 is SASEGT in the germline V gene. The CDR3 spells CASSEEARGGSSYNEQFF. The CDR3 DNA is TGTGCCAGCAGTGAGGAGGCCAGGGGGGGGAGCTCCTACAATGAGCAGTTCTTC.

The chain combines TRBV6-6 with TRBJ2-1; D uncertain. The CDR3 runs 11 residues. CDR1 is MNHNY, CDR2 SVGAGI, per germline (reference sequence). V lost 6 bases and J 7 bases, leaving 7 bases between the germline ends. CDR3 nucleotide sequence: TGTGCCAGCAGCACGCGGAATGAGCAGTTCTTC. Translation gives CASSTRNEQFF.

The chain carries TRBV4-2 and TRBJ2-5; 11 positions agree with TRBD2. The end of the DNA aligns better with TRBJ2-7, so the J call may be wrong. CDR1 is LGHNA, CDR2 YNFKEQ, per germline. The CDR3 spans 15 residues. The CDR3 DNA reads as TGTGCCAGCCGATCTTCTAGCGGGAGGAAGAGCGAGCAGTACTTC. The encoded protein is CASRSSSGRKSEQYF.

J is TRBJ2-3 and V is TRBV4-1, with D unclear. Germline V gives CDR1 MGHRA, CDR2 YSYEKL. V was trimmed by 0 bases and J by 0 bases, leaving 10 bases between them. The CDR3 covers 16 residues. The CDR3 is CASSQDGEASTDTQYF. The CDR3 coding sequence is TGCGCCAGCAGCCAAGATGGTGAGGCTAGCACAGATACGCAGTATTTT.